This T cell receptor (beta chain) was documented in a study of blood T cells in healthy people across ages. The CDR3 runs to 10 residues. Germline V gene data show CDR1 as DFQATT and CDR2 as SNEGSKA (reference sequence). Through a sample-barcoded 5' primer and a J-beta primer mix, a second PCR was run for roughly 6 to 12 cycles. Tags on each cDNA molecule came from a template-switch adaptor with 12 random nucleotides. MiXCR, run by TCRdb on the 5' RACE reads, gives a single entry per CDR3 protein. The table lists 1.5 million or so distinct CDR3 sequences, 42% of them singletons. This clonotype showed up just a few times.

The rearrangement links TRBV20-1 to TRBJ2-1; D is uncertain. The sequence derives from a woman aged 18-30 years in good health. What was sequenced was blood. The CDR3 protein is CSPVGNEQFF. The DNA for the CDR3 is TGCAGCCCCGTGGGAAATGAGCAGTTCTTC.